This T cell receptor beta chain was captured by sequencing in a study of T cell changes during pregnancy in multiple sclerosis. This CDR3 spans 16 amino acids. Looked up from germline, CDR1 is LGHNA and CDR2 is YNFKEQ. V trimming: 3 bases; J trimming: 2 bases; junction bases outside the gene matches: 6. Profiling relied on immunoSEQ multiplex PCR, and the TCRdb table lists in-frame clones only, not all of them. The repertoire consists of more than 40,000 clones, with approximately 94% occurring once and the leading ten covering around 4%. The source material was CD8+ T cells from peripheral blood mononuclear cells, sampled in the first trimester of pregnancy. The source is a female donor with multiple sclerosis, enrolled in a pregnancy study. V and J are TRBV4-2 and TRBJ2-1; 8 bases map to TRBD2. In DNA, the CDR3 is TGTGCCAGCAGCCATGGAAGCGGGGGCGCCTACAATGAGCAGTTCTTC. The encoded protein is CASSHGSGGAYNEQFF.